This T cell receptor beta chain was identified in a study of vaccination effects on CD4 cells after COVID-19. Study details: The ViraFEST assay expanded antigen-specific CD4+ T cells with viral peptide pools before sequencing.

Isolation of CD4+ T cells took place after less than 12 days of culture. It was two doses of either the BNT162b2 or mRNA-1273 vaccine that participants received. Study results and limitations: Nearly all vaccine-induced clones in healthy recipients recognized only SARS-CoV-2. There was marked clonal contraction among infection- and vaccine-induced clones late after vaccination.

The data were produced by immunoSEQ multiplex PCR, yet TCRdb's version contains in-frame clones alone and is incomplete. The data contain about 40,000 clones, about two thirds of them singletons. Note on this clone: Its specificity is unknown.

V gave up 5 bases and J gave up 7 bases, with 6 bases separating them. CDR1 WSHSY and CDR2 SAAADI come from the germline V gene. This CDR3 has 11 residues. The specimen was CD4+ T cells from PBMCs cultured without peptide, collected after COVID-19 vaccination. The chain uses TRBV10-2 and TRBJ2-1; no reliable D call. This TCR was sampled from a human donor who received a COVID-19 vaccine. The CDR3 is CASSTRNEQFF. DNA of the CDR3: TGCGCCAGCAGTACGCGGAATGAGCAGTTCTTC.